This T cell receptor beta chain was profiled in a study of T-cell memory formation after mild COVID-19. Study summary: TCR clusters mostly belonged to single donors. General observations from the study: Clones contracting day 15 to 85 were balanced CD4/CD8; later expanders leaned CD4+. Nothing showed for sure that second-wave clones peaking on day 37 were SARS-CoV-2 specific. The main location of contracting CD4+ clones was CM and EM, and that of contracting CD8+ clones was EMRA.

The CDR3 covers 13 residues. The germline V gene encodes CDR1 MGHRA and CDR2 YSYEKL. V shed 1 base and J shed 5 bases, with 8 bases lying between them. TCRdb re-called the 5' RACE reads with MiXCR, one entry per CDR3 protein. The table lists around 250,000 distinct CDR3 sequences, around 15% of them singletons. Notes on this clonotype: Its antigen is undetermined.

Material: PBMCs or a T cell subset sorted from them (not recorded which). The clonotype was recovered from a man between 18 and 29 years old who had mild COVID-19 (a few samples of this study predate the infection). Cell type and time point are not known. The J gene is TRBJ1-2, the V gene TRBV4-1, with D unclear. The CDR3 here is CASSQATEYGYTF. CDR3 DNA: TGCGCCAGCAGCCAAGCAACCGAATATGGCTACACCTTC.